This T cell receptor (beta chain) came from a study of graft-versus-host responses after intestinal transplantation. Turning to the study itself: Among the recipients, transplants were multivisceral, liver-intestinal, or isolated intestinal. Whole-study results and caveats: Detection of GvH clones occurred in recipient marrow, and some had their first appearance in ileum or blood. Circulating GvH clones peaking coincided with falling HvG clones soon after transplant.

Data came from immunoSEQ multiplex PCR; TCRdb stores just in-frame clones and leaves some out. This sample has about 90,000 clones; 85% to 95% occur once, and the top ten carry around 1.2%. Germline V gene sequence: CDR1 SGHAT, CDR2 FQNNGV. CDR3 length: 16 amino acids. V lost 3 bases, J lost 0 bases, and 12 bases lay in between. Concerning this clone: Its antigen is unknown.

The starting material was unstimulated CD8+ T cells sorted from spleen or lymph node cells, obtained before transplant. The J gene is TRBJ2-4, the V gene TRBV11-2; no firm D call. The origin of this receptor is a human donor who was the organ donor for an intestinal transplant. The CDR3 DNA follows: TGTGCCAGCAGCTTCTGGTCGCCTATAGCCAAAAACATTCAGTACTTC. It codes for CASSFWSPIAKNIQYF.